This T cell receptor (beta chain) was sequenced in a study of cytomegalovirus exposure and HLA in healthy donors. The study ran its PCR with 60 Vbeta and 13 Jbeta primers. Repertoires were generated with immunoSEQ multiplex PCR, while TCRdb's copy carries only in-frame clones and drops some. The table shows 35,000 to 55,000 clones, with about 78% occurring only once. Regarding this clone: Its antigen is unidentified.

Notes on the study in general: Clonal expansion, a later analysis showed, was greater in HLA-associated TCR beta chains than in equally common others.

This CDR3 is built from 14 residues. Germline-derived CDR1 and CDR2 are WNHNN and SYGVQD (reference sequence). The V and J ends lost 6 bases and 2 bases, in that order; junction bases with no gene match: 5. This sequence was found in a woman in her thirties in good health and CMV-seronegative. The specimen was PBMCs. This chain joins TRBV10-1 and TRBJ2-3; TRBD2 matches 7 bases. The CDR3 DNA is TGCGCCAGCAGCTTCAGCGGGATCACAGATACGCAGTATTTT. It is translated as CASSFSGITDTQYF.